A selection of T cell receptor beta chains follows, all from one sample in a study of cytomegalovirus exposure and HLA in healthy donors. The data were produced by immunoSEQ multiplex PCR, yet TCRdb's version contains in-frame clones alone and is incomplete. This sample has around 54,000 clones; around 81% occur once, and the top ten carry 8.1%. Sequenced: PBMCs. Every receptor here comes from a man aged 25 to 40 in good health and CMV-seropositive. CDR3s include the opening cysteine and the closing phenylalanine or tryptophan. The D gene is left open where the match is weak. The size field is filled for only some rows; it gives once, few, many or a size class.

V: TRBV5-1
J: TRBJ1-4
size: NA
D: NA
DNA: TGCGCCAGCAGCTTGGGTCAGGTGAATGAAAAACTGTTTTTT
CDR3: CASSLGQVNEKLFF

V: TRBV6-5
J: TRBJ2-7
size: NA
D: TRBD1
DNA: TGTGCTTTCCGGGACAGCTCCTACGAGCAGTACTTC
CDR3: CAFRDSSYEQYF

V: TRBV10-3
J: TRBJ2-7
size: NA
D: TRBD1
DNA: TGTGCCATCGGGGGTGGACAGGTGTCCGAGCAGTACTTC
CDR3: CAIGGGQVSEQYF

V: TRBV30
J: TRBJ2-3
size: NA
D: TRBD2
DNA: TGTGCCTGGAGTCGAGGCGACAGGCGACTAGCGGGGTTTTCAGATACGCAGTATTTT
CDR3: CAWSRGDRRLAGFSDTQYF

V: TRBV6-6
J: TRBJ2-3
size: NA
D: TRBD1
DNA: TGTGCCAGCAGTTACGGTGACAGGGGGGCAGATACGCAGTATTTT
CDR3: CASSYGDRGADTQYF

V: TRBV27
J: TRBJ2-1
size: NA
D: NA
DNA: TGTGCCAGCAGTTTTGGCTTCAACAATGAGCAGTTCTTC
CDR3: CASSFGFNNEQFF

V: TRBV5-1
J: TRBJ2-7
size: once
D: TRBD2
DNA: TGCGCCAGCAGCTTGGCGGTTGCTAGCGGGGCCTACGAGCAGTACTTC
CDR3: CASSLAVASGAYEQYF

V: TRBV7-2
J: TRBJ1-3
size: NA
D: NA
DNA: TGTGCCAGCAGCTCGCGGACAGTCGGCTCTGGAAACACCATATATTTT
CDR3: CASSSRTVGSGNTIYF

V: TRBV30
J: TRBJ2-1
size: NA
D: NA
DNA: TGTGCCTGGCGGGGTAACTCCTACAATGAGCAGTTCTTC
CDR3: CAWRGNSYNEQFF

V: TRBV5-6
J: TRBJ2-7
size: NA
D: NA
DNA: TGTGCCAGCAGCGCGGACAGCCACGAGCAGTACTTC
CDR3: CASSADSHEQYF

V: TRBV6-5
J: TRBJ2-7
size: NA
D: TRBD1
DNA: TGTGCCAGCAGTCGACAGGGCTCTTACGAGCAGTACTTC
CDR3: CASSRQGSYEQYF

V: TRBV2
J: TRBJ2-2
size: NA
D: NA
DNA: TGTGCCAGCACGAAAGTGGGGACACTTAACACCGGGGAGCTGTTTTTT
CDR3: CASTKVGTLNTGELFF

V: TRBV5-1
J: TRBJ2-3
size: NA
D: NA
DNA: TGCGCCAGCACCCGGACAGGCACAGATACGCAGTATTTT
CDR3: CASTRTGTDTQYF

V: TRBV5-1
J: TRBJ2-7
size: NA
D: TRBD1
DNA: TGCGCCAGCAGCCAGAGACAGGGCCCGGCCGAGCAGTACTTC
CDR3: CASSQRQGPAEQYF

V: TRBV20-1
J: TRBJ2-1
size: NA
D: NA
DNA: TGCAGTGCTGGTGATACTAGGGAGCAGTTCTTC
CDR3: CSAGDTREQFF

V: TRBV9
J: TRBJ1-2
size: NA
D: TRBD1
DNA: TGTGCCAGCACCGGGACAGCCTATGGCTACACCTTC
CDR3: CASTGTAYGYTF

V: TRBV19
J: TRBJ1-2
size: NA
D: TRBD1
DNA: TGTGCCAGTAGTGGACTCCCCCGGGACAGGACCTATGGCTACACCTTC
CDR3: CASSGLPRDRTYGYTF

V: TRBV6-1
J: TRBJ2-1
size: few
D: NA
DNA: TGTGCCAGCAGTGGGAGGGGGCGGGTAACAAATGAGCAGTTCTTC
CDR3: CASSGRGRVTNEQFF

V: TRBV9
J: TRBJ1-5
size: NA
D: NA
DNA: TGTGCCAGCAGCTCAGGAGGCGGCCTCAATCAGCCCCAGCATTTT
CDR3: CASSSGGGLNQPQHF

V: TRBV5-1
J: TRBJ1-2
size: NA
D: TRBD1
DNA: TGCGCCAGCAGCATATCTGGGACAGGGGGCAATGGCTACACCTTC
CDR3: CASSISGTGGNGYTF

V: TRBV9
J: TRBJ2-4
size: once
D: NA
DNA: TGTGCCAGCAGCGCATCGGGGGACGTTCGATTCAAAAACATTCAGTACTTC
CDR3: CASSASGDVRFKNIQYF

V: TRBV9
J: TRBJ2-1
size: NA
D: TRBD1
DNA: TGTGCCAGCAGCGCTTCAGGGGGTAACTACAATGAGCAGTTCTTC
CDR3: CASSASGGNYNEQFF

V: TRBV5-1
J: TRBJ1-4
size: NA
D: NA
DNA: TGCGCCAGCAGCTTGACAACGGCCGGGGAAAAACTGTTTTTT
CDR3: CASSLTTAGEKLFF

V: TRBV2
J: TRBJ2-7
size: NA
D: NA
DNA: TGTGCCAGCAGTGAAGTTACAGGCTCCTACGAGCAGTACTTC
CDR3: CASSEVTGSYEQYF

V: TRBV6-6
J: TRBJ2-5
size: NA
D: NA
DNA: TGTGCCAGCAGTTACGCAGAAGAAGAGACCCAGTACTTC
CDR3: CASSYAEEETQYF

V: TRBV5-8
J: TRBJ1-4
size: few
D: TRBD1
DNA: TGTGCCAGCAGCAGACAGGGTTCAAAACTGTTTTTT
CDR3: CASSRQGSKLFF

V: TRBV9
J: TRBJ1-1
size: NA
D: NA
DNA: TGTGCCAGCAGCGTAGTAGGCGGGGGGGACACTGAAGCTTTCTTT
CDR3: CASSVVGGGDTEAFF

V: TRBV9
J: TRBJ2-1
size: once
D: TRBD1
DNA: TGTGCCAGCAGCGAATTAACCCGACAGGGGGCTGAGCAGTTCTTC
CDR3: CASSELTRQGAEQFF

V: TRBV11-1
J: TRBJ2-7
size: NA
D: NA
DNA: TGTGCCAGCAGCTTATACAGGGAATACTACGAGCAGTACTTC
CDR3: CASSLYREYYEQYF

V: TRBV5-1
J: TRBJ1-1
size: NA
D: NA
DNA: TGCGCCACCTCGACGGGGGGGCGGGACACTGAAGCTTTCTTT
CDR3: CATSTGGRDTEAFF

V: TRBV7-9
J: TRBJ2-1
size: few
D: NA
DNA: TGTGCCAGCAGCTTAGGAGCTGGTAGCTCCTACAATGAGCAGTTCTTC
CDR3: CASSLGAGSSYNEQFF

V: TRBV6-5
J: TRBJ1-5
size: NA
D: NA
DNA: TGTGCCAGCAGTTACGGGCGCAATCAGCCCCAGCATTTT
CDR3: CASSYGRNQPQHF

V: TRBV5-1
J: TRBJ1-3
size: once
D: NA
DNA: TGCGCCAGCAGCCCGGTCACAGGACAGACTTCTGGAAACACCATATATTTT
CDR3: CASSPVTGQTSGNTIYF

V: TRBV7-6
J: TRBJ1-3
size: once
D: NA
DNA: TGTGCCAGCAGCCCCAGAGGACAGTTCTCTGGAAACACCATATATTTT
CDR3: CASSPRGQFSGNTIYF

V: TRBV5-5
J: TRBJ1-6
size: NA
D: NA
DNA: TGTGCCAGCAGCTTGTCCCCACAGGGAGCCGGATCACCCCTCCACTTT
CDR3: CASSLSPQGAGSPLHF

V: TRBV5-1
J: TRBJ2-7
size: once
D: TRBD1
DNA: TGCGCCAGCAGCCCGGGACAGAAAGGATCCGAGCAGTACTTC
CDR3: CASSPGQKGSEQYF